This TCR beta chain derives from a study of cytomegalovirus exposure and HLA in healthy donors. At the level of the study: Of all 400 or so donors who were genotyped, around 79% belonged to the Caucasian-associated ancestry cluster.

Germline CDR1 SGHRS, CDR2 YFSETQ. With 5 bases clipped from V and 2 bases from J, the junction kept 12 bases outside the gene matches. The CDR3 has 18 residues. Use of 60 Vbeta and 13 Jbeta primers characterized the PCR. TCRdb's copy holds only in-frame clones and misses some; the assay was immunoSEQ multiplex PCR. The top ten clones hold 6.5% of a sample with approximately 150,000 clones, roughly 66% of them seen once. As for this clone: Its target is unknown.

Study outcomes and limitations: In a later analysis, parvovirus B19, influenza, CMV and Epstein-Barr virus appeared linked to several top co-occurrence clusters. In vitro work confirmed that a few CMV-associated chains recognize CMV antigens.

The sample comprised PBMCs. This TCR derives from a woman in her sixties or seventies in good health and CMV-seronegative. This chain uses TRBV5-1 with TRBJ2-7; TRBD2 agrees at 14 bases. The CDR3 reads CASSLGLAGEVRPYEQYF. CDR3 in DNA: TGCGCCAGCAGTCTGGGACTAGCGGGAGAGGTTCGGCCCTACGAGCAGTACTTC.